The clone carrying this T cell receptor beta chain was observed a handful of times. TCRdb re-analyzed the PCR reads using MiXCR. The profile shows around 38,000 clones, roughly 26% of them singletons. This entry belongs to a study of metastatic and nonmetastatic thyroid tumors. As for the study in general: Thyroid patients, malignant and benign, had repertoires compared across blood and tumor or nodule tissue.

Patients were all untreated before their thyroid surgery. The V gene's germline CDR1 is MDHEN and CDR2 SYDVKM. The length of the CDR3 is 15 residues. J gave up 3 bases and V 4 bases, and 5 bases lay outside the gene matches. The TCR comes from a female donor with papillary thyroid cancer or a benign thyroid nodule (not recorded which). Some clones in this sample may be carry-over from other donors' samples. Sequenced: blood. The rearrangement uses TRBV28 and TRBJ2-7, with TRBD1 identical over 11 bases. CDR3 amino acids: CASSSTGTGGYEQYF. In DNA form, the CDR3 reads TGTGCCAGCAGTTCTACCGGGACAGGGGGCTACGAGCAGTACTTC.